This is a list of T cell receptor beta chains from one sample in a study of blood T cell repertoires in COVID-19. Sequenced by immunoSEQ multiplex PCR; TCRdb stores in-frame clones only, minus some. This sample has some 120,000 clones, with roughly 72% found just once. The sample consisted of peripheral blood. These receptors all stem from a man in his 60s with acute or convalescent COVID-19. CDR3s include the opening cysteine and the closing phenylalanine or tryptophan. The D gene is left open where the match is weak. The size of a clone is reported for some rows only, either as once, few or many, or as a class for expanded clones.

v_call: TRBV2
clone_size: .
d_call: TRBD1
j_call: TRBJ2-3
cdr3_nt: TGTGCCAGCAGTGACAGGGGGCTTGCAGATACGCAGTATTTT
cdr3_aa: CASSDRGLADTQYF

v_call: TRBV11-2
clone_size: .
d_call: .
j_call: TRBJ1-6
cdr3_nt: TGTGCCAGCAGCTTTAATGTCGATAATTCACCCCTCCACTTT
cdr3_aa: CASSFNVDNSPLHF

v_call: TRBV5-1
clone_size: .
d_call: TRBD2
j_call: TRBJ2-7
cdr3_nt: TGCGCCAGCAGCGAAAATCTTAGCGGGCCCTACGAGCAGTACTTC
cdr3_aa: CASSENLSGPYEQYF

v_call: TRBV25-1
clone_size: .
d_call: .
j_call: TRBJ2-7
cdr3_nt: TGTGCCAGCAGTGAGCCGGGACCCCGGGGGACCGAGCAGTACTTC
cdr3_aa: CASSEPGPRGTEQYF

v_call: TRBV6-5
clone_size: .
d_call: .
j_call: TRBJ1-2
cdr3_nt: TGTGCCAGCAGGAAATCCGACAGCAGCTATGGCTACACCTTC
cdr3_aa: CASRKSDSSYGYTF

v_call: TRBV12-5
clone_size: .
d_call: .
j_call: TRBJ2-1
cdr3_nt: TGTGCTAGTGCACCCGTACTTACCTACAATGAGCAGTTCTTC
cdr3_aa: CASAPVLTYNEQFF

v_call: TRBV5-1
clone_size: .
d_call: TRBD2
j_call: TRBJ2-1
cdr3_nt: TGCGCCAGCAGCTTGGTACGGACTAGCGGGGGGACACTATCCTACAATGAGCAGTTCTTC
cdr3_aa: CASSLVRTSGGTLSYNEQFF

v_call: TRBV6-6
clone_size: .
d_call: .
j_call: TRBJ1-2
cdr3_nt: TGTGCCAGCAGTTACTCCGGAGGGACGGACTATGGCTACACCTTC
cdr3_aa: CASSYSGGTDYGYTF

v_call: TRBV14
clone_size: .
d_call: TRBD2
j_call: TRBJ2-7
cdr3_nt: TGTGCCAGCAGCCAACGCACTAGCGGGGGGATTTACGAGCAGTACTTC
cdr3_aa: CASSQRTSGGIYEQYF

v_call: TRBV24-1
clone_size: .
d_call: TRBD1
j_call: TRBJ2-3
cdr3_nt: TGTGCCACCAGTGATTTAGGACAGGGGACAGATACGCAGTATTTT
cdr3_aa: CATSDLGQGTDTQYF

v_call: TRBV19
clone_size: .
d_call: .
j_call: TRBJ2-3
cdr3_nt: TGTGCCAGTAGGCTAGCCTTGAACACAGATACGCAGTATTTT
cdr3_aa: CASRLALNTDTQYF

v_call: TRBV6-6
clone_size: .
d_call: TRBD1
j_call: TRBJ1-5
cdr3_nt: TGTGCCAGCAGCCCGGGACAGATTAGCAATCAGCCCCAGCATTTT
cdr3_aa: CASSPGQISNQPQHF

v_call: TRBV15
clone_size: .
d_call: TRBD1
j_call: TRBJ1-1
cdr3_nt: TGTGCCACCAGCAGACAGGGGGCGACCACTGAAGCTTTCTTT
cdr3_aa: CATSRQGATTEAFF

v_call: TRBV27
clone_size: once
d_call: .
j_call: TRBJ1-1
cdr3_nt: TGTGCCAGCAGTCTCCTTAGTAACTCTGAAGCTTTCTTT
cdr3_aa: CASSLLSNSEAFF

v_call: TRBV6-2/TRBV6-3
clone_size: .
d_call: TRBD2
j_call: TRBJ2-2
cdr3_nt: TGTGCCAGCAGTGCACGGACCTATAGCGGGAAAAGGAACACCGGGGAGCTGTTTTTT
cdr3_aa: CASSARTYSGKRNTGELFF

v_call: TRBV3-1/TRBV3-2
clone_size: .
d_call: .
j_call: TRBJ1-2
cdr3_nt: TGTGCCAGCAGCCAAGACGGGCAGGGAAGGGGCTACACCTTC
cdr3_aa: CASSQDGQGRGYTF

v_call: TRBV29-1
clone_size: .
d_call: .
j_call: TRBJ2-6
cdr3_nt: TGCAGCGCCGCTAGCTCTGGGGCCAACGTCCTGACTTTC
cdr3_aa: CSAASSGANVLTF

v_call: TRBV5-5
clone_size: .
d_call: .
j_call: TRBJ1-1
cdr3_nt: TGTGCCAGCAGGAGAGGGTGGGGCACTGAAGCTTTCTTT
cdr3_aa: CASRRGWGTEAFF

v_call: TRBV30
clone_size: .
d_call: .
j_call: TRBJ2-5
cdr3_nt: TGTGCCTGGAGTGTTTCCTATGTGGCCCAGTACTTC
cdr3_aa: CAWSVSYVAQYF

v_call: TRBV5-1
clone_size: .
d_call: .
j_call: TRBJ1-6
cdr3_nt: TGCGCCAGCAGTTCCTGGACACCCAAGAGCTCCTATAATTCACCCCTCCACTTT
cdr3_aa: CASSSWTPKSSYNSPLHF

v_call: TRBV14
clone_size: .
d_call: .
j_call: TRBJ1-6
cdr3_nt: TGTGCCAGCAGCCAAGTAGGCGGAAGGGGTAATTCACCCCTCCACTTT
cdr3_aa: CASSQVGGRGNSPLHF

v_call: TRBV6-1
clone_size: many
d_call: TRBD2
j_call: TRBJ2-1
cdr3_nt: TGTGCCAGCAGTGAAAACCGAAGGCGGGAGGTTTATAATGAGCAGTTCTTC
cdr3_aa: CASSENRRREVYNEQFF

v_call: TRBV5-5
clone_size: .
d_call: TRBD1
j_call: TRBJ2-3
cdr3_nt: TGTGCCAGCAGCTTGGTGCAGGGGGTAACAGATACGCAGTATTTT
cdr3_aa: CASSLVQGVTDTQYF

v_call: TRBV6-6
clone_size: .
d_call: .
j_call: TRBJ2-2
cdr3_nt: TGTGCCAGCAGGGGCCTTTTTCTCCCCGGGGAGCTGTTTTTT
cdr3_aa: CASRGLFLPGELFF

v_call: TRBV5-1
clone_size: once
d_call: TRBD1
j_call: TRBJ1-6
cdr3_nt: TGCGCCAGCAGTCTGGACAGGATCGGAGCCACCCTCCACTTT
cdr3_aa: CASSLDRIGATLHF

v_call: TRBV28
clone_size: .
d_call: .
j_call: TRBJ1-6
cdr3_nt: TGTGCCAGCAGTTTTGGGCCTGAATTACCCCTCCACTTT
cdr3_aa: CASSFGPELPLHF

v_call: TRBV10-3
clone_size: .
d_call: .
j_call: TRBJ1-1
cdr3_nt: TGTGCCATCAGTGGGACTGTTAACACTGAAGCTTTCTTT
cdr3_aa: CAISGTVNTEAFF

v_call: TRBV27
clone_size: .
d_call: .
j_call: TRBJ1-1
cdr3_nt: TGTGCCAGCAGCCCGAGGACAACCCTGAACACTGAAGCTTTCTTT
cdr3_aa: CASSPRTTLNTEAFF

v_call: TRBV24-1
clone_size: few
d_call: TRBD2
j_call: TRBJ2-7
cdr3_nt: TGTGCCACCAGTGATTTCTCTGCGGGAGGATCCTACGAGCAGTACTTC
cdr3_aa: CATSDFSAGGSYEQYF

v_call: TRBV29-1
clone_size: .
d_call: TRBD1
j_call: TRBJ2-7
cdr3_nt: TGCAGCGTTGAAGTAGGGACAGGCCTTTACGAGCAGTACTTC
cdr3_aa: CSVEVGTGLYEQYF

v_call: TRBV13
clone_size: .
d_call: .
j_call: TRBJ1-6
cdr3_nt: TGTGCCAGCAGCTTACGGGGATCTAATTCACCCCTCCACTTT
cdr3_aa: CASSLRGSNSPLHF

v_call: TRBV14
clone_size: few
d_call: TRBD2
j_call: TRBJ2-1
cdr3_nt: TGTGCCAGCAGCCAGACTAGCGGGGGGAGTTGGCCCTACAATGAGCAGTTCTTC
cdr3_aa: CASSQTSGGSWPYNEQFF

v_call: TRBV27
clone_size: .
d_call: .
j_call: TRBJ1-3
cdr3_nt: TGTGCCAGCAGTTACCGCCGACCAGGGGCGGGAAACACCATATATTTT
cdr3_aa: CASSYRRPGAGNTIYF

v_call: TRBV3-1/TRBV3-2
clone_size: .
d_call: .
j_call: TRBJ1-2
cdr3_nt: TGTGCCAGCAGGTCGTCAGGCGGGAGTGGCTACACCTTC
cdr3_aa: CASRSSGGSGYTF

v_call: TRBV7-9
clone_size: few
d_call: .
j_call: TRBJ2-7
cdr3_nt: TGTGCCAGCAGCTTATGGGAGTATGGCTACGAGCAGTACTTC
cdr3_aa: CASSLWEYGYEQYF

v_call: TRBV6-6
clone_size: .
d_call: .
j_call: TRBJ2-5
cdr3_nt: TGTGCCAGCAGTTACCCACAGGAGCAGACCCAGTACTTC
cdr3_aa: CASSYPQEQTQYF

v_call: TRBV24-1
clone_size: .
d_call: TRBD1
j_call: TRBJ1-4
cdr3_nt: TGTGCCACCAGTGAGTCGGGACAGTACTCAGAAAAACTGTTTTTT
cdr3_aa: CATSESGQYSEKLFF

v_call: TRBV10-3
clone_size: .
d_call: .
j_call: TRBJ1-5
cdr3_nt: TGTGCCATCAGTGAGTCCCAAAGCAATCAGCCCCAGCATTTT
cdr3_aa: CAISESQSNQPQHF

v_call: TRBV9
clone_size: many
d_call: .
j_call: TRBJ1-1
cdr3_nt: TGTGCCAGCAGCGTAGCTAAGGAGGACACTGAAGCTTTCTTT
cdr3_aa: CASSVAKEDTEAFF

v_call: TRBV5-4
clone_size: .
d_call: TRBD2
j_call: TRBJ2-3
cdr3_nt: TGTGCCAGCAGGCTAGCGGGGGGGCAAGATACGCAGTATTTT
cdr3_aa: CASRLAGGQDTQYF

v_call: TRBV5-1
clone_size: once
d_call: TRBD2
j_call: TRBJ2-5
cdr3_nt: TGCGCCAGCAGCCCCACAAGGAGCGGGAGTAATCAAGAGACCCAGTACTTC
cdr3_aa: CASSPTRSGSNQETQYF

v_call: TRBV24-1
clone_size: few
d_call: TRBD1
j_call: TRBJ1-5
cdr3_nt: TGTGCCACCAGTGGAGGGACAGGGGGCCTAAATCAGCCCCAGCATTTT
cdr3_aa: CATSGGTGGLNQPQHF

v_call: TRBV3-1/TRBV3-2
clone_size: .
d_call: TRBD2
j_call: TRBJ2-5
cdr3_nt: TGTGCCAGCAGCATCACTAGCGGGAGGGCCTCAGGGTTAGAGACCCAGTACTTC
cdr3_aa: CASSITSGRASGLETQYF

v_call: TRBV12-5
clone_size: .
d_call: .
j_call: TRBJ1-1
cdr3_nt: TGTGCTAGTGGCAACGGACAGAAGAACACTGAAGCTTTCTTT
cdr3_aa: CASGNGQKNTEAFF

v_call: TRBV27
clone_size: .
d_call: .
j_call: TRBJ1-6
cdr3_nt: TGTGCCAGCAGTTTATACAGCTTCTCCTATAATTCACCCCTCCACTTT
cdr3_aa: CASSLYSFSYNSPLHF

v_call: TRBV3-1/TRBV3-2
clone_size: .
d_call: .
j_call: TRBJ1-5
cdr3_nt: TGTGCCAGCAGCCATGGTTCCGGGGGTAGCAATCAGCCCCAGCATTTT
cdr3_aa: CASSHGSGGSNQPQHF

v_call: TRBV19
clone_size: once
d_call: TRBD2
j_call: TRBJ2-3
cdr3_nt: TGTGCCAGTAGTATAGCTAGCGGGATCGCCGTGGATACGCAGTATTTT
cdr3_aa: CASSIASGIAVDTQYF

v_call: TRBV28
clone_size: .
d_call: .
j_call: TRBJ1-2
cdr3_nt: TGTGCCAGCATCGACAGCACTAACTATGGCTACACCTTC
cdr3_aa: CASIDSTNYGYTF

v_call: TRBV6-1
clone_size: once
d_call: .
j_call: TRBJ1-1
cdr3_nt: TGTGCCAGCAGTGACGCGACACGGACTTATGAAGCTTTCTTT
cdr3_aa: CASSDATRTYEAFF

v_call: TRBV5-5
clone_size: .
d_call: .
j_call: TRBJ1-2
cdr3_nt: TGTGCCAGCAGCTTTAATCCGACAGGAAGTAACTATGGCTACACCTTC
cdr3_aa: CASSFNPTGSNYGYTF

v_call: TRBV28
clone_size: few
d_call: .
j_call: TRBJ1-5
cdr3_nt: TGTGCCAGCAGCGAACCCTCGGGGGGCGCAGGCAATCAGCCCCAGCATTTT
cdr3_aa: CASSEPSGGAGNQPQHF

v_call: TRBV7-3
clone_size: .
d_call: TRBD2
j_call: TRBJ2-2
cdr3_nt: TGTGCCAGCAGCCTTTCTAGCGGGGGCGTCGGGGAGCTGTTTTTT
cdr3_aa: CASSLSSGGVGELFF

v_call: TRBV19
clone_size: .
d_call: TRBD2
j_call: TRBJ2-5
cdr3_nt: TGTGCCAGTAGTCAATGGACTAGCGGTCAAGAGACCCAGTACTTC
cdr3_aa: CASSQWTSGQETQYF

v_call: TRBV7-9
clone_size: .
d_call: .
j_call: TRBJ1-5
cdr3_nt: TGTGCCAGCAGCTTTGGTCAGGGCGGAGTGGAGCCCCAGCATTTT
cdr3_aa: CASSFGQGGVEPQHF